One TCR beta chain is described in this entry. What it binds is not known. This sample is drawn from a study of CD4 T cells in relation to SARS-CoV-2 and coronaviruses. Study information: After roughly eleven days of antigen culture, PBMC TCR beta CDR3s were sequenced. Negative control cultures got HIV-1 Nef peptides or no peptide.

Data came from immunoSEQ multiplex PCR; TCRdb stores just in-frame clones and leaves some out. Among 9,500 to 11,000 clones listed, 80% to 85% were seen once. Before the COVID-19 pandemic, during about 2010-2018, CD4+ T cells were taken from unexposed donors. After ten to eleven days of culture, CD4+ T cells were isolated. Cells permitting, SARS-CoV-2 S/N and four cold-coronavirus spikes were tested on unexposed-donor CD4+ T cells. Approximately 2 million PBMCs per well were cultured with 10 IU/ml IL-2. V shed 7 bases, J shed 6 bases, and the junction held 9 bases outside the gene matches. The CDR3 is 14 residues long. CDR1 and CDR2 from the germline V gene are KGHSH and LQKENI.

The receptor comes from a human donor in good health. The J gene is TRBJ1-1, the V gene TRBV18; 9 positions agree with TRBD1. Sequenced input: CD4+ T cells from PBMCs, cultured in vitro. CDR3 loop: CASFPGQGVSEAFF. Here the CDR3 DNA reads TGTGCCAGCTTCCCGGGACAGGGAGTTTCTGAAGCTTTCTTT.